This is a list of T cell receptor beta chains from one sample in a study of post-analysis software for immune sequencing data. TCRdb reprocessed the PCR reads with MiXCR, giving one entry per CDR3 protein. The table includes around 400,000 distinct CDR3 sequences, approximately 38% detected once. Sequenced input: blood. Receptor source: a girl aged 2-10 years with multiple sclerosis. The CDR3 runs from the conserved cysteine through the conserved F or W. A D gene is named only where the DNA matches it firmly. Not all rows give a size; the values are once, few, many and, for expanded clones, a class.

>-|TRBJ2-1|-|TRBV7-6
TGTGCCAGCAGCTTAGGGGGCTATGGTGAGCAGTTCTTC
CASSLGGYGEQFF
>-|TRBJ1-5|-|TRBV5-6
TGTGCCAGCAGCTTGCTCAGGGCCAAGGGGCTCCAGCATTTT
CASSLLRAKGLQHF
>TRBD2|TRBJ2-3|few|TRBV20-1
TGCAGTGCTAGAGTTCCGACTAGCGGGGGGGCTCAGACGCAGTATTTT
CSARVPTSGGAQTQYF
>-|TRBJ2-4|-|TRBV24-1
TGTGCCACCAGTGATTTGCAGGGCGTGGACGTTTGGGAGCAGTACTTC
CATSDLQGVDVWEQYF
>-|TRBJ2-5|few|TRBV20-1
TGCAGTGCTAGGGATCTACCTTGGCGGGGGCAACTGAGAGGGAAAGAGACCCAGTACTTC
CSARDLPWRGQLRGKETQYF
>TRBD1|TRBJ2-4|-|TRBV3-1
TGTGCCAGCAGCCAAGGAACAGGGGGGAGAGCCAAAAACATTCAGTACTTC
CASSQGTGGRAKNIQYF
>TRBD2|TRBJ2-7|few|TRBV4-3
TGCGCCAGCAGCCCGGGACTAGCGGACCCCTACGAGCAGTACTTC
CASSPGLADPYEQYF
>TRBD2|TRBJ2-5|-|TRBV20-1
TGCAGTGCGAAGACTAGCGGGGGGTTGCAGACCCAGTACTTC
CSAKTSGGLQTQYF
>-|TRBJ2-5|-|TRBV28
TGTGCCAGCAGCCCACAGGTCCAAGAGACCCAGTACTTC
CASSPQVQETQYF
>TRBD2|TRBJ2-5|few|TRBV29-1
TGCAGCGTTGAAGATCCCAGGGCCGCCCGGGGGGAGCAGTACTTC
CSVEDPRAARGEQYF
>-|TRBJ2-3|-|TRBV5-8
TGTGCCAGCAGCTTAGGGACCATAAGCACAGATACGCAGTATTTT
CASSLGTISTDTQYF
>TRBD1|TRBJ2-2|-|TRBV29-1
TGCAGCGTGATAGGACAGGGACACGGTAACGGGGAGCTGTTTTTT
CSVIGQGHGNGELFF
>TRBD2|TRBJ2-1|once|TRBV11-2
TGTGCCAGCAGCTTCGGGACTAGCGGGGGGCGATACGGCACCATTCTATACAATGGGCAGTTCTTC
CASSFGTSGGRYGTILYNGQFF
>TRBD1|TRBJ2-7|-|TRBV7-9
TGTGCCAGCAGCCCATCCACAGGGGCTAAACCCAACTCCTACGAGCAGTACTTC
CASSPSTGAKPNSYEQYF
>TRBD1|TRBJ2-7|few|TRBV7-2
TGTGCCAGCAAAGCGGACAGGGGGATATACGAGCAGTACTTC
CASKADRGIYEQYF
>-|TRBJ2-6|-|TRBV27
TGTGCCAGCAGGACGGACACCCCTGGGGCCAACGTCCTGACTTTC
CASRTDTPGANVLTF
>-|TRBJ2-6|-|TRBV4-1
TGCGCCAGCAACCCGACACTTGCTGGGGCCAACGTCCTGACTTTC
CASNPTLAGANVLTF
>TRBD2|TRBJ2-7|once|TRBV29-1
TGCAGCGTCAACCCCGCGGGAGGGCCTGACTACGAGCAGTACTTC
CSVNPAGGPDYEQYF
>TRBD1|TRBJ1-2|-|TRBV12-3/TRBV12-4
TGTGCCAGCAGTTCTAGACAGATCAGGGGGCATGGCTACACCTTC
CASSSRQIRGHGYTF
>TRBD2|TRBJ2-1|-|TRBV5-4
TGTGCCAGCAGCGCTGGGGGACTAGCGGGGGCCAATGAGCAGTTCTTC
CASSAGGLAGANEQFF
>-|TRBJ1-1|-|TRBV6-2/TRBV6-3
TGTGCCAGCAGTCTGACCCCGGACGTGAACACTGAAGCTTTCTTT
CASSLTPDVNTEAFF
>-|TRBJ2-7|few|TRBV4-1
TGCGCCAGCAGCCAAGAAAAGGTCGGCGAGCAGTACTTC
CASSQEKVGEQYF
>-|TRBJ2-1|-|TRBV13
TGTGCCAGCAGCTTAGAAGGAGGGGAGCAGTTCTTC
CASSLEGGEQFF
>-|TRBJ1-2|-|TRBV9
TGTGCCAGCAGCGTAGAGGCGGACATATATCCTAACTATGGCTACACCTTC
CASSVEADIYPNYGYTF